The clone carrying this T cell receptor beta chain was detected ten times or more. No antigen is known for it. V shed 4 bases, J shed 5 bases, and the junction held 8 bases outside the gene matches. The germline V gene encodes CDR1 LGHDT and CDR2 YNNKEL (reference sequence). The CDR3 sequence is 17 residues long. This sample was included in a study of T cells in Graves' hyperthyroidism and ophthalmopathy. Overall study results and limits: Among thyroid clonotypes expanded above 0.001, most also appeared in blood.

Disease duration under 2 months; hyperthyroidism patients were aged 18 to 65. Fresh peripheral blood, under 11 ml, yielded the PBMCs. Researchers took RNA transcripts and amplified the TCR beta CDR3 regions from them. TCR CDR3 underwent first-round RT-PCR with the HTBI primer set. TCRdb re-analysed the multiplex PCR reads in MiXCR, keeping a single row per CDR3 protein. The sample shows approximately 720,000 distinct CDR3 sequences, about 17% of them seen only once. Source material: blood. This sequence originates from a woman aged 45-60 years with Graves' hyperthyroidism that later progressed to Graves' ophthalmopathy. J is TRBJ2-5 and V is TRBV3-1, with 15 bases identical to TRBD2. CDR3 DNA: TGTGCCAGCAGCCCTCGGACTAGCGGGGGGGCCGGGGAGACCCAGTACTTC. Translating it yields CASSPRTSGGAGETQYF.